This passage covers 26 T cell receptor beta chains from one sample sequenced in a study of early T cells in non-severe SARS-CoV-2 infection. TCRdb re-derived calls from the 5' RACE reads in MiXCR, one entry per CDR3 protein. This sample has under 70,000 distinct CDR3 sequences; about 9.9% occur once, and the top ten carry 3% to 4%. The sequenced sample was whole blood. The receptors stem from an adult who was a healthcare worker with PCR-confirmed SARS-CoV-2 infection or an uninfected control (not recorded which).

This clonotype was observed at least ten times. J is TRBJ2-3 and V is TRBV27, with D hard to call. With 2 bases removed from V and 3 bases from J, the gap between germline ends came to 9 bases. The germline CDR1 and CDR2 sequences are MNHEY and SMNVEV (reference sequence). This CDR3 comprises 14 residues. The CDR3 spells CASSLRSSTDTQYF. The CDR3 DNA is TGTGCCAGCAGTTTACGCTCTAGTACAGATACGCAGTATTTT.

This clonotype has ten or more counts. The chain combines TRBV9 with TRBJ2-3; TRBD2 matches at 8 bases. From germline, CDR1 is SGDLS and CDR2 YYNGEE. The V segment lost 3 bases and the J segment 1 base; nucleotides outside the gene matches: 7. The CDR3 contains 16 residues. The DNA for the CDR3 is TGTGCCAGCAGCGCCAGCGGGGGCGGGGGCACAGATACGCAGTATTTT. Amino acid sequence: CASSASGGGGTDTQYF.

V is TRBV24-1 and J is TRBJ1-5; D is undetermined. Trimming took 4 bases from V and 1 from J, leaving 7 bases between them. Germline CDR1 and CDR2: KGHDR and SFDVKD. The CDR3 loop spans 14 amino acids. Here the CDR3 reads CATSDHGSNQPQHF. The CDR3 DNA follows: TGTGCCACCAGTGACCATGGGAGCAATCAGCCCCAGCATTTT.

This chain links TRBV19 with TRBJ2-2, with D possibly being TRBD1 or TRBD2 (5 bases each). The CDR3 has 15 amino acids. The V and J ends lost 7 bases and 6 bases respectively, with 18 bases between them. The V gene's germline CDR1 is LNHDA and CDR2 SQIVND (reference sequence). The CDR3 protein is CASTPSGVGPGELFF. For the CDR3, the DNA is TGTGCCAGTACACCCTCCGGGGTGGGACCCGGGGAGCTGTTTTTT.

In this sample, this clonotype turned up many times. The CDR3 loop reads CSVGRQNSYEQYF. Written as DNA, the CDR3 is TGCAGCGTGGGGAGGCAGAACTCCTACGAGCAGTACTTC. The chain is built from TRBV29-1 and TRBJ2-7, with TRBD2 as a possible D gene (6 bases). V was trimmed by 6 bases and J by 0 bases, leaving 12 bases between them. This CDR3 is built from 13 residues. Germline assignment: CDR1 SQVTM and CDR2 ANQGSEA.

The chain recombines TRBV29-1 with TRBJ2-7, with D unresolved. Between the trimmed V and J ends, which lost 5 bases and 2 bases, there was a span of 13 bases. Per germline, CDR1 SQVTM and CDR2 ANQGSEA. The CDR3 is 13 amino acids. CDR3 residues: CSVLTLLPYEQYF. As DNA, the CDR3 is TGCAGCGTTCTGACCCTACTGCCCTACGAGCAGTACTTC.

This clonotype was seen ten or more times. CDR3 coding DNA: TGCAGTGCTAGAGACCCCTCGAATAGGATATATTTT. Translation gives CSARDPSNRIYF. The V and J genes are TRBV20-1 and TRBJ1-3; D not certain. The CDR3 contains 12 residues. Germline CDR1 and CDR2: DFQATT and SNEGSKA (reference sequence). V was cut by 0 bases and J by 13 bases, with 13 bases left in between.

There are many counts of this clonotype. This chain joins TRBV7-9 and TRBJ2-3, with D perhaps TRBD2 (5 bases). Germline V gives CDR1 SEHNR, CDR2 FQNEAQ (reference sequence). CDR3 length: 14 amino acids. Trimming stripped 1 base from V and 4 bases from J, with 9 bases between. The CDR3 protein is CASSLGRRSDTQYF. The CDR3 bases are TGTGCCAGCAGCTTAGGAAGGAGGTCAGATACGCAGTATTTT.

The gene calls are TRBV7-9 and TRBJ1-1; the D is unclear. The CDR3 is 13 residues long. From germline, CDR1 is SEHNR and CDR2 FQNEAQ (reference sequence). V was pared by 4 bases and J by 4 bases, with 10 bases between. CDR3 DNA sequence: TGTGCCAGCAGCTCCGTCGTGGGCACTGAAGCTTTCTTT. Encoded protein: CASSSVVGTEAFF.

This chain joins TRBV20-1 and TRBJ2-1; D unclear. The CDR3 spans 12 residues. Trimming left V 5 bases short and J 9 bases short, with 14 bases between. The V gene's germline CDR1 is DFQATT and CDR2 SNEGSKA (reference sequence). The DNA for the CDR3 is TGCAGTGCTCCCGTTAGGTACCGTGAGCAGTTCTTC. It yields the protein CSAPVRYREQFF.

This chain links TRBV3-1 with TRBJ2-2; 7 bases match TRBD2. Germline V gene sequence: CDR1 LGHDT, CDR2 YNNKEL (reference sequence). J lost 5 bases, V lost 0 bases, and 6 bases had no gene match. The CDR3 runs 16 residues. The CDR3 nucleotides read TGTGCCAGCAGCCAAGATGGGGAGGGGCGAACCGGGGAGCTGTTTTTT. It codes for CASSQDGEGRTGELFF. Complete variable domain (other parts from reference TRBV3-1 and TRBJ2-2): DTAVSQTPKYLVTQMGNDKSIKCEQNLGHDTMYWYKQDSKKFLKIMFSYNNKELIINETVPNRFSPKSPDKAHLNLHINSLELGDSAVYFCASSQDGEGRTGELFFGEGSRLTVL.

The CDR3: CSPAVEGNTIYF. CDR3 DNA: TGCAGCCCCGCCGTAGAGGGAAACACCATATATTTT. The V and J genes are TRBV29-1 and TRBJ1-3; no clear D gene. This CDR3 spans 12 amino acids. V lost 8 bases, J lost 4 bases, and 12 bases lay in between. The germline V gene encodes CDR1 SQVTM and CDR2 ANQGSEA.

This clonotype was counted at least ten times. This rearrangement joins TRBV3-1 to TRBJ2-5, with a weak D call TRBD1 (5 bases). The CDR3 runs 14 residues. CDR1 is LGHDT, CDR2 YNNKEL, per germline (reference sequence). Between the trimmed V and J ends, which lost 4 bases and 2 bases, there was a span of 11 bases. The CDR3: CASSPQGRQETQYF. CDR3 coding DNA: TGTGCCAGCAGCCCTCAGGGCCGTCAAGAGACCCAGTACTTC.

V and J are TRBV7-6 and TRBJ2-4; 7 bases are shared with TRBD1. Losses at the gene ends were 5 bases for V and 1 base for J; bases not matched to a gene: 11. This CDR3 has 17 residues. CDR1 and CDR2 from the germline V gene are SGHVS and FNYEAQ. The CDR3 nucleotides are TGTGCCAGCAGCCCAGACCGAGGGGGCACGGCCAAAAACATTCAGTACTTC. Amino acids: CASSPDRGGTAKNIQYF.

This clonotype was seen repeatedly, ten times or more. V usage is TRBV18 and J usage is TRBJ2-7; D might be TRBD1 (6 bases). Germline lookup yields CDR1 KGHSH and CDR2 LQKENI. V was clipped by 0 bases and J by 7 bases, with 16 bases between them. This CDR3 has 15 amino acids. In nucleotides, the CDR3 is TGTGCCAGCTCACCACCGGCAGGGGCTCCTTGGGAGCAGTACTTC. This sequence encodes CASSPPAGAPWEQYF.

In its sample, this clonotype was seen many times. The rearrangement uses TRBV6-4 and TRBJ1-1; D is perhaps TRBD1 (5 bases). This CDR3 comprises 15 residues. V was trimmed by 0 bases and J by 3 bases, leaving 11 bases between them. Germline CDR1 and CDR2: MRHNA and SNTAGT. The CDR3 DNA follows: TGTGCCAGCAGTGACTCATGGGGGTTTTACACTGAAGCTTTCTTT. It is translated as CASSDSWGFYTEAFF.

The chain has TRBV11-2 and TRBJ2-1; tentative D call: TRBD2 (6 bases). With 3 bases removed from V and 8 bases from J, the gap between germline ends came to 11 bases. The length of the CDR3 is 13 residues. In germline, CDR1 is SGHAT, CDR2 FQNNGV. DNA for the CDR3: TGTGCCAGCAGCTTTGCGGGGTGGGATGAGCAGTTCTTC. Protein sequence: CASSFAGWDEQFF.

This clonotype was observed at least ten times. The J gene is TRBJ2-7, the V gene TRBV12-3 or TRBV12-4; possibly TRBD2 for D (5 bases). This CDR3 spans 13 amino acids. Trimming pared 5 bases from V and 6 bases from J, leaving 14 bases between. The CDR3 coding sequence is TGTGCCAGCAGTGCGAGGGCCCTGGGCGAGCAGTACTTC. This gives the protein CASSARALGEQYF.

This clonotype was seen ten or more times. The rearrangement uses TRBV30 and TRBJ2-3; D gene uncertain. The CDR3 is 14 residues long. Germline V CDR1 and CDR2: GTSNPN, SVGIG (reference sequence). Trimming stripped 5 bases from V and 1 base from J, with 13 bases between. The CDR3 nucleotides read TGTGCCTGGGGTGCTGGTAGTGGCACAGATACGCAGTATTTT. It is translated as CAWGAGSGTDTQYF.

Ten or more counts support this clonotype. The rearrangement uses TRBV6-1 and TRBJ1-1, with 8 bases that match TRBD1. Germline V gene sequence: CDR1 MNHNS, CDR2 SASEGT. V lost 8 bases, J lost 2 bases, and 10 bases stayed unmatched. The CDR3 consists of 15 residues. In DNA form, the CDR3 reads TGTGCCAGCGCCCCTGGACAGGGAGCCAACACTGAAGCTTTCTTT. Its translation is CASAPGQGANTEAFF.

This clonotype has ten or more counts. The chain has TRBV7-2 and TRBJ1-5; D unclear. The CDR3 covers 15 residues. Germline V CDR1 and CDR2: SGHTA, FQGNSA. The V end was cut by 3 bases, the J end by 0 bases, with 9 bases between. The CDR3: CASSFGHFSNQPQHF. DNA for the CDR3: TGTGCCAGCAGCTTTGGGCACTTTAGCAATCAGCCCCAGCATTTT.

This clonotype was counted ten times or more. V usage is TRBV7-9 and J usage is TRBJ2-3, with TRBD2 identical over 9 bases. The CDR3 has 15 amino acids. The germline V gene encodes CDR1 SEHNR and CDR2 FQNEAQ (reference sequence). J lost 2 bases, V lost 3 bases, and 3 bases had no gene match. The CDR3 DNA reads TGTGCCAGCAGCTTGACTAGCGGCCCCACAGATACGCAGTATTTT. Translating it yields CASSLTSGPTDTQYF.

This clonotype has a count of ten or more. The genes are TRBV7-8 and TRBJ1-5; D is unresolved. Trimming took off 4 bases at V and 8 bases at J, with 12 bases between the two ends. This CDR3 region has 13 residues. Germline V lookup: CDR1 SGHVS, CDR2 FQNEAQ. CDR3 residues: CASSSPPGEPQHF. The DNA for the CDR3 is TGTGCCAGCAGCTCCCCGCCTGGGGAGCCCCAGCATTTT.

The chain is built from TRBV12-3 or TRBV12-4 and TRBJ1-2; tentative D call: TRBD1 (6 bases). This CDR3 comprises 16 residues. Trimming cost V 5 bases and J 0 bases, with 16 bases left between them. CDR3 nucleotides: TGTGCCAGCAGTGGTACCAGGGGCCCTGCTAACTATGGCTACACCTTC. This gives the protein CASSGTRGPANYGYTF.

This clonotype was counted ten times or more. This chain uses TRBV2 with TRBJ2-3, with no clear D. The CDR3 runs 12 residues. Trimming removed 6 bases from V and 4 bases from J, with 8 bases in between. Germline CDR1 is SNHLY and CDR2 is FYNNEI. The CDR3 coding sequence is TGTGCCAGCAGACCGGAACCAGATACGCAGTATTTT. Protein product: CASRPEPDTQYF.

This clonotype was seen repeatedly, ten times or more. V gene TRBV5-1 combines with J gene TRBJ2-3; D may match TRBD1 or TRBD2 (5 bases each). The CDR3 runs 14 residues. Between the trimmed V and J ends, which lost 0 bases and 4 bases, there was a span of 9 bases. Germline V gene sequence: CDR1 SGHRS, CDR2 YFSETQ. DNA of the CDR3: TGCGCCAGCAGCTTGGTGGGGGAACCAGATACGCAGTATTTT. Its translation: CASSLVGEPDTQYF.